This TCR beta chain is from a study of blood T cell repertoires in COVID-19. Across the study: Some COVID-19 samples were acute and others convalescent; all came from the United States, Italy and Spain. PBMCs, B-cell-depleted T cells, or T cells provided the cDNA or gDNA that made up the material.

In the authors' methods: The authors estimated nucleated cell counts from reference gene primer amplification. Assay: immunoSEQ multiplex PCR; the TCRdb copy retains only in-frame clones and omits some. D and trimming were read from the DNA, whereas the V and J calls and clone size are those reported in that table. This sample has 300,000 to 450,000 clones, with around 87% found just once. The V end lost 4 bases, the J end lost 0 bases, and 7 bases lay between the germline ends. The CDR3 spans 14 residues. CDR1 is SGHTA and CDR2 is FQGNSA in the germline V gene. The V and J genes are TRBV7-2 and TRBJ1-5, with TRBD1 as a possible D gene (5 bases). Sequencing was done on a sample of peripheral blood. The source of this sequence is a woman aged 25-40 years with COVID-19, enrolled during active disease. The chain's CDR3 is CASSSGLSNQPQHF. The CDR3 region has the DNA TGTGCCAGCAGCTCAGGGCTTAGCAATCAGCCCCAGCATTTT.